This T cell receptor (beta chain) is from a study of blood T cell repertoires in COVID-19. Across the study: Samples came from the United States, Italy and Spain, spanning acute and convalescent COVID-19. The analysed material was cDNA or gDNA that came from T cells, B-cell-depleted T cells, or PBMCs.

In its sample, this clone was seen a few times. Libraries were prepared by immunoSEQ multiplex PCR; TCRdb keeps only in-frame clonotypes and omits some of them. The sample consists of 120,000 to 150,000 clones, around 88% of them appearing once. The CDR3 sequence is 15 residues long. Germline CDR1 is SGHDN and CDR2 is FVKESK. V lost 3 bases, J lost 8 bases, and 17 bases lay in between. The V and J genes are TRBV14 and TRBJ2-1, with D perhaps TRBD1 (6 bases). This clonotype was sampled from a woman aged 60 to 75 with acute or convalescent COVID-19. Sequencing was carried out using peripheral blood. The CDR3 nucleotides are TGTGCCAGCAGCCACGGGGCCACAGGGTGGGATGAGCAGTTCTTC. Its protein product is CASSHGATGWDEQFF.